The 23 T cell receptor beta chains given below trace back to one sample, sequenced in a study of PD-L1 blockade in urothelial cancer. The method was immunoSEQ multiplex PCR; TCRdb's version includes in-frame clones alone and lacks a portion of them. The sample has approximately 37,000 clones, about four fifths seen once. The sample in question was PBMCs, obtained around atezolizumab (anti-PD-L1) treatment. The source of these receptors is a man aged 55 to 70 with urothelial cancer.

V and J are TRBV27 and TRBJ1-2; perhaps TRBD1 as D (5 bases). The CDR3 covers 14 residues. CDR1 is MNHEY, CDR2 SMNVEV, per germline (reference sequence). Between the trimmed V and J ends, which lost 3 bases and 4 bases, there was a span of 12 bases. In DNA, the CDR3 is TGTGCCAGCAGTTTCGGTGGGGGGATCTATGGCTACACCTTC. This translates into CASSFGGGIYGYTF.

The chain recombines TRBV30 with TRBJ1-2, with no clear D. CDR3 size: 12 residues. CDR1 is GTSNPN and CDR2 is SVGIG in the germline V gene (reference sequence). Trimming removed 3 bases from V and 7 bases from J, with 12 bases in between. The CDR3 is CAWSEGLGGYTF. The CDR3 DNA follows: TGTGCCTGGAGCGAGGGTCTTGGTGGCTACACCTTC.

This rearrangement joins TRBV7-9 to TRBJ2-7, with D possibly matching TRBD1 (6 bases). This CDR3 is built from 15 residues. Germline CDR1 reads SEHNR; CDR2 reads FQNEAQ (reference sequence). Deletions cut 5 bases from V and 1 base from J, with 15 bases between. Here the CDR3 reads CASSPQGMGSYEQYF. The CDR3 nucleotides are TGTGCCAGCAGCCCGCAGGGGATGGGATCCTACGAGCAGTACTTC.

This chain joins TRBV18 and TRBJ2-7; D is possibly TRBD2 (6 bases). The CDR3 extends over 14 amino acids. Trimming cost V 3 bases and J 2 bases, with 11 bases left between them. In germline, CDR1 is KGHSH, CDR2 LQKENI. CDR3 sequence reads: CASSPRGLPYEQYF. CDR3 coding DNA: TGTGCCAGCTCACCTAGGGGACTTCCCTACGAGCAGTACTTC.

The chain combines TRBV30 with TRBJ2-5, with TRBD2 matching 14 bases. The J segment lost 3 bases and the V segment lost 2 bases, leaving 2 bases of the junction unmatched. The CDR3 has 15 residues. Per the germline V gene, CDR1 is GTSNPN and CDR2 is SVGIG (reference sequence). CDR3 sequence: CAWSKGLAGEETQYF. The CDR3 DNA reads TGTGCCTGGAGTAAGGGACTAGCGGGAGAAGAGACCCAGTACTTC.

V and J are TRBV2 and TRBJ2-7; the D gene is possibly TRBD1 (6 bases). Deletions cut 6 bases from V and 2 bases from J, with 14 bases between. The CDR3 is 14 residues long. Germline V gives CDR1 SNHLY, CDR2 FYNNEI. CDR3 amino acids: CASRAGTTTYEQYF. In DNA form, the CDR3 reads TGTGCCAGCAGGGCCGGGACAACTACCTACGAGCAGTACTTC.

The chain couples TRBV6-1 to TRBJ2-3; a weak D match, TRBD1 (5 bases). The germline V gene encodes CDR1 MNHNS and CDR2 SASEGT. Trimming took 4 bases from V and 2 from J, leaving 10 bases between them. The CDR3 covers 14 residues. CDR3 region: CASSGQTITDTQYF. The CDR3 nucleotides are TGTGCCAGCAGTGGACAGACCATCACAGATACGCAGTATTTT.

This sequence joins TRBV19 and TRBJ2-2; 10 bases are shared with TRBD1. The germline gives CDR1 LNHDA, CDR2 SQIVND (reference sequence). V shed 7 bases and J 2 bases; nucleotides not matched to a gene: 4. The length of the CDR3 is 15 residues. Written as DNA, the CDR3 is TGTGCCAGTATATGGACAGGGGGAAACACCGGGGAGCTGTTTTTT. Its protein product is CASIWTGGNTGELFF.

The gene calls are TRBV7-2 and TRBJ2-3; 10 bases align to TRBD2. V dropped 5 bases and J dropped 6; count of bases not matched to a gene: 8. CDR1 and CDR2 from the germline V gene are SGHTA and FQGNSA. The CDR3 is 15 amino acids. The CDR3 coding sequence is TGTGCCAGCAGCGCAAGCGGGAGGGAGGAGGATACGCAGTATTTT. It is translated as CASSASGREEDTQYF.

This chain links TRBV5-4 with TRBJ2-2, with a weak D call TRBD2 (6 bases). The CDR3 has 15 residues. Trimming left V 3 bases short and J 5 bases short, with 14 bases between. CDR1 and CDR2 from the germline V gene are SGHNT and YYREEE (reference sequence). The CDR3 loop is CASSSPAEGTGELFF. CDR3 coding DNA: TGTGCCAGCAGCTCACCGGCGGAGGGGACCGGGGAGCTGTTTTTT.

The rearrangement links TRBV30 to TRBJ1-2, with D unclear. Trimming removed 2 bases from V and 0 bases from J, with 7 bases in between. CDR3 length: 13 residues. CDR1 and CDR2 from the germline V gene are GTSNPN and SVGIG (reference sequence). CDR3 coding DNA: TGTGCCTGGAGTCGCAGTACTAACTATGGCTACACCTTC. Protein: CAWSRSTNYGYTF.

On this clone: The germline gene is not matched at one end of the junction; a read error may be the cause. J is TRBJ2-5 and V is TRBV7-7; 12 bases align to TRBD2. This CDR3 comprises 15 residues. The germline gives CDR1 SSHAT, CDR2 FNYEAQ (reference sequence). The CDR3 DNA follows: TGTGCTAGCAGCTTAGGACTAGCGGGGAAAGAGACCCAGTACTTC. Translating gives CASSLGLAGKETQYF.

CDR3 protein: CASSASRDSLLSSNYGYTF. DNA of the CDR3: TGTGCCAGTAGTGCTTCCCGTGACAGCCTCCTCTCATCAAACTATGGCTACACCTTC. The chain has TRBV19 and TRBJ1-2; D perhaps matches TRBD1 (5 bases). V shed 5 bases and J shed 2 bases, with 27 bases lying between them. The CDR3 runs to 19 residues. In germline, CDR1 is LNHDA, CDR2 SQIVND (reference sequence).

The genes are TRBV5-1 and TRBJ2-7; 9 nucleotides line up with TRBD2. V trimming: 0 bases; J trimming: 5 bases; junction bases outside the gene matches: 3. Germline V gives CDR1 SGHRS, CDR2 YFSETQ. The CDR3 has 14 residues. The CDR3 reads CASSLALAGNEQYF. The CDR3 DNA reads as TGCGCCAGCAGCTTGGCCCTAGCGGGGAACGAGCAGTACTTC. The complete variable domain, with remaining parts taken from reference TRBV5-1 and TRBJ2-7, reads KAGVTQTPRYLIKTRGQQVTLSCSPISGHRSVSWYQQTPGQGLQFLFEYFSETQRNKGNFPGRFSGRQFSNSRSEMNVSTLELGDSALYLCASSLALAGNEQYFGPGTRLTVT.

The chain has TRBV13 and TRBJ2-7; 7 bases agree with TRBD1. Losses at the gene ends were 5 bases for V and 9 bases for J; bases not matched to a gene: 13. CDR1 and CDR2 (germline): PRHDT, FYEKMQ (reference sequence). This CDR3 spans 14 amino acids. CDR3: CASSLPGTVKVQYF. Here the CDR3 DNA reads TGTGCCAGCAGCCTGCCCGGGACAGTAAAAGTGCAGTACTTC.

The chain carries TRBV2 and TRBJ2-3; possible D gene TRBD1, 6 bases. Trimming removed 6 bases at V and 5 bases at J, with 9 bases between. Per germline, CDR1 SNHLY and CDR2 FYNNEI. The CDR3 has 12 residues. This CDR3 reads CASRGAVDTQYF. CDR3 nucleotide sequence: TGTGCCAGCAGGGGGGCTGTAGATACGCAGTATTTT.

The V and J genes are TRBV6-5 and TRBJ1-2; 7 nucleotides match TRBD1. The CDR3 extends over 14 amino acids. Germline V CDR1 and CDR2: MNHEY, SVGAGI. J lost 8 bases, V lost 2 bases, and 8 bases had no gene match. The CDR3 sequence: CASSYADRAGGYTF. In DNA form, the CDR3 reads TGTGCCAGCAGTTACGCCGACAGGGCTGGCGGCTACACCTTC.

V usage is TRBV6-4 and J usage is TRBJ2-5; 8 bases agree with TRBD2. V trimming: 8 bases; J trimming: 2 bases; junction bases outside the gene matches: 7. CDR1 and CDR2 (germline): MRHNA, SNTAGT. This CDR3 has 14 residues. In DNA form, the CDR3 reads TGTGCCAGCCCAAGCGGGGGCCGACAAGAGACCCAGTACTTC. It is translated as CASPSGGRQETQYF.

The gene calls are TRBV11-2 and TRBJ2-7; 8 bases are a match to TRBD2. Germline V lookup: CDR1 SGHAT, CDR2 FQNNGV. J was trimmed by 0 bases and V by 6 bases; bases with no gene match: 4. The CDR3 length is 14 residues. The CDR3 loop reads CASRSSGSSYEQYF. The DNA of the CDR3 is TGTGCCAGCAGGTCAAGCGGGAGCTCCTACGAGCAGTACTTC.

The genes are TRBV9 and TRBJ2-2; D gene ambiguous. In germline, CDR1 is SGDLS, CDR2 YYNGEE. This CDR3 region has 12 residues. V shed 7 bases and J shed 0 bases, with 4 bases lying between them. CDR3: CASGPNTGELFF. CDR3 nucleotides: TGTGCCAGCGGGCCGAACACCGGGGAGCTGTTTTTT.

The chain is built from TRBV29-1 and TRBJ2-7, with 7 bases fitting TRBD1. J gave up 6 bases and V 5 bases, and 13 bases lay outside the gene matches. This CDR3 spans 14 amino acids. CDR1 is SQVTM, CDR2 ANQGSEA, per germline. CDR3 loop: CSVLVTGTKGEQYF. In DNA, the CDR3 is TGCAGCGTTCTCGTGACAGGGACAAAAGGCGAGCAGTACTTC.

The chain couples TRBV29-1 to TRBJ2-7; 11 bases align to TRBD1. CDR1 is SQVTM and CDR2 is ANQGSEA in the germline V gene. The CDR3 covers 15 residues. The J segment lost 5 bases and the V segment lost 6 bases, leaving 12 bases of the junction unmatched. CDR3 coding DNA: TGCAGCGTCGGGACGCTGGGACAGGGGGGGGACGAGCAGTACTTC. Amino acid sequence: CSVGTLGQGGDEQYF.

This chain links TRBV28 with TRBJ2-7; D is perhaps TRBD2 (6 bases). Germline CDR1 reads MDHEN; CDR2 reads SYDVKM. Trimming left V 10 bases short and J 3 bases short, with 22 bases between. The length of the CDR3 is 15 residues. CDR3 DNA: TGTGCCACCAACCCTGGAGGGGAGGACTTCTACGAGCAGTACTTC. Translating it yields CATNPGGEDFYEQYF.